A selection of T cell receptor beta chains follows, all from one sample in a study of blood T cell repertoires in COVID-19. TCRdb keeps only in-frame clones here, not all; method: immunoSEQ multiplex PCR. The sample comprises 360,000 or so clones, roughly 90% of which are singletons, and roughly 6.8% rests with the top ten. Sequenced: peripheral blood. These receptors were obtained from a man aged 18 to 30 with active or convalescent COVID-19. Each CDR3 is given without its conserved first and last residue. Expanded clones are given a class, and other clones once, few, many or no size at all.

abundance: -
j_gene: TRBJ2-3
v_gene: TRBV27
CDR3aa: ASKTGQISTDTQY

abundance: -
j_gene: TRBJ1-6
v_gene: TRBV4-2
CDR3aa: ASSQGEGGNSPLH

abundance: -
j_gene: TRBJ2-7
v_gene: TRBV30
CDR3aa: AWREKQGSYEQY

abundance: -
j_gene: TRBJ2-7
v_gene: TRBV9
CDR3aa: ASSRDSYEQY

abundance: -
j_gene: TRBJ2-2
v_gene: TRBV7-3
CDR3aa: ASSLGQKELF

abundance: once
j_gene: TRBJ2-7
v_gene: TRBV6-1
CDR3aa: ASSEFRVYEQY

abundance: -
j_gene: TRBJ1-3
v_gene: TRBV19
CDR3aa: ASSITTKSPTGNTIY

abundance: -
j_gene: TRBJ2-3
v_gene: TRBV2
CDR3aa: ASSDGVFAGSTDTQY

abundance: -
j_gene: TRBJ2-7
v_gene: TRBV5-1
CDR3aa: ASSWDIPSEQY

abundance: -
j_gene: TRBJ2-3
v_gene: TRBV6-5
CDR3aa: ASKQGIQSTDTQY

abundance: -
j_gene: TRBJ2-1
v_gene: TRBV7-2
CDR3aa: ASSLMTLLSNEQF

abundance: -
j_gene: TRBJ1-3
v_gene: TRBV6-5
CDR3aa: ASKTPGTSGNTIY

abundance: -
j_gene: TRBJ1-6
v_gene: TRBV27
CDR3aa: ASKTGQGGSPLH

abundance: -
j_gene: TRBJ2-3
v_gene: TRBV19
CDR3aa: ASRLDGASGDSDTQY

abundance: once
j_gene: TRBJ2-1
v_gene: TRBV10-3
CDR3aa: ATGDRDYNEQF

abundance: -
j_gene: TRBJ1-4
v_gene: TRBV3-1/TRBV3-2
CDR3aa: ASSQFGTGVEKLF

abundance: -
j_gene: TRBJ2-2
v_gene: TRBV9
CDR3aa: ASSPTANTGELF

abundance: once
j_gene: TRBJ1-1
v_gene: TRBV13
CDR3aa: ASSAPLGGIDTEAF

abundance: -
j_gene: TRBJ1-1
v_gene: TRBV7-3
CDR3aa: ASSLTVNTEAF

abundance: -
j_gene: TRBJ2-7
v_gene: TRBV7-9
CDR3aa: ASSLARGGSSYEQY

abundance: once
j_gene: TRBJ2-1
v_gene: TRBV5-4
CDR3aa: ASSLAGPFGNEQF

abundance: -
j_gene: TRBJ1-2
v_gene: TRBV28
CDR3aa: ASSLPGANYGYT

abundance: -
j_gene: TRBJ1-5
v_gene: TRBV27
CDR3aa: ASRGTGGWYQPQH

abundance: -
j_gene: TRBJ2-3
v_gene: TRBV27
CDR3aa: ASSLLAGAGTDTQY

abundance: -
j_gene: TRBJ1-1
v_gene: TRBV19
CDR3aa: ASSPRALGGTEAF

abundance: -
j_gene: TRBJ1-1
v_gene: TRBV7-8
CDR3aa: ASSLGLGGTEAF

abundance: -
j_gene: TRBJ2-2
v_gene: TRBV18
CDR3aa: ASSPGVADNTGELF

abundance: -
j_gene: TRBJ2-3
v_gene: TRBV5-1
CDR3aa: ASKKVWQGARDTQY

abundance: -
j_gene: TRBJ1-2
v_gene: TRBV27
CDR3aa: ASSLFRREGHYGYT

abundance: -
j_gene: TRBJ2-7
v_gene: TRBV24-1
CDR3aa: ATSEAGTVSYEQY

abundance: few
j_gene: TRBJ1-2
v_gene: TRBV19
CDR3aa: ASSQPDWDRTFYGYT

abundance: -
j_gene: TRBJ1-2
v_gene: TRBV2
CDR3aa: ASSYRGPVYGYT

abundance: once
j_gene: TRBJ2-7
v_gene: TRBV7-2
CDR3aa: ASSPNRFEDEQY

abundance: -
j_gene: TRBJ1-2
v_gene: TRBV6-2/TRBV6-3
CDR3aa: ASSYPTEGGYT

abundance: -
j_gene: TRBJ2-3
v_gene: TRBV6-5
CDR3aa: ASSSGQGSADTQY